The clone carrying this TCR beta chain occurred a few times. The antigen is undetermined. These data originate in a study of T cells in Graves' hyperthyroidism and ophthalmopathy. Study-wide results and limits: Prediction of ophthalmopathy progression came a median roughly 6.4 months pre-onset. In the blood, most expanded thyroid clonotypes above 0.001 appeared as well.

CDR1 is MNHNY and CDR2 is SVGAGI in the germline V gene (reference sequence). The CDR3 has 14 amino acids. V lost 2 bases to trimming and J lost 3 bases, with 11 bases between them. TCR beta CDR3 regions were amplified from RNA. A first-round RT-PCR of the TCR CDR3 used the HTBI primer set. TCRdb recomputed calls from the multiplex PCR reads with MiXCR, one row per CDR3 protein. This table has hundreds of thousands of distinct CDR3 sequences, around 20% appearing once. The sample comprised blood. The V and J genes are TRBV6-6 and TRBJ2-7; D is perhaps TRBD1 or TRBD2 (6 bases each). The TCR originated in a middle-aged man with Graves' ophthalmopathy. The CDR3 coding sequence is TGTGCCAGCAGTTACAAACGGGGGCACTACGAGCAGTACTTC. This gives the protein CASSYKRGHYEQYF.